The 14 T cell receptor beta chains in this list originate from one sample, sequenced in a study of blood T cell repertoires in COVID-19. Only in-frame clones appear in the TCRdb table, and some are missing; sequencing was by immunoSEQ multiplex PCR. The profile covers tens of thousands of clones, with 88% appearing a single time and roughly a fifth taken by the ten largest. The specimen was peripheral blood. The receptors were sampled from a human donor in a cohort sampled during active COVID-19.

This chain connects TRBV6-2 or TRBV6-3 to TRBJ2-7; the match to TRBD2 covers 7 bases. With 6 bases clipped from V and 0 bases from J, the junction kept 8 bases outside the gene matches. Germline CDR1 and CDR2: MNHEY and SVGEGT. The CDR3 runs to 15 residues. The CDR3 reads CASSRTSGDSYEQYF. CDR3 bases: TGTGCCAGCAGCCGCACAAGCGGGGACTCCTACGAGCAGTACTTC.

V usage is TRBV7-9 and J usage is TRBJ1-4, with D possibly being TRBD1 (6 bases). V lost 11 bases to trimming and J lost 0 bases, with 19 bases between them. The CDR3 covers 16 residues. Germline V lookup: CDR1 SEHNR, CDR2 FQNEAQ (reference sequence). The CDR3: CAYPGGPSATNEKLFF. The CDR3 DNA sequence: TGTGCCTACCCCGGGGGGCCCTCTGCAACTAATGAAAAACTGTTTTTT.

The chain recombines TRBV9 with TRBJ2-1; D not resolved. Trimming cost V 0 bases and J 10 bases, with 14 bases left between them. CDR3 length equals 14 residues. Per the germline V gene, CDR1 is SGDLS and CDR2 is YYNGEE. The CDR3 DNA is TGTGCCAGCAGCGTAGGATCAGCACAGCTAGAGCAGTTCTTC. As protein: CASSVGSAQLEQFF.

This clone was recorded only once. The V gene is TRBV18, the J gene TRBJ1-1, with a tentative D call TRBD1 (5 bases). The ends were cut back, 0 bases at V and 3 bases at J, with 8 bases in the middle. The CDR3 extends over 14 amino acids. Germline CDR1 and CDR2: KGHSH and LQKENI. As DNA, the CDR3 is TGTGCCAGCTCACCACCGTCCAGGGACACTGAAGCTTTCTTT. It specifies CASSPPSRDTEAFF.

CDR3 coding DNA: TGTGCCAGTAGTCGTCCGGGACAGGGATCAGGGCAGCCCCAGCATTTT. Protein sequence: CASSRPGQGSGQPQHF. The rearrangement joins TRBV19 to TRBJ1-5; 9 nucleotides align to TRBD1. With 5 bases clipped from V and 7 bases from J, the junction kept 12 bases outside the gene matches. The germline gives CDR1 LNHDA, CDR2 SQIVND (reference sequence). The CDR3 has 16 residues.

This clone has just a few counts. Other DNA sequences in the sample encode the same CDR3. This rearrangement joins TRBV6-5 to TRBJ2-7, with D unresolved. The CDR3 is made up of 13 amino acids. Germline assignment: CDR1 MNHEY and CDR2 SVGAGI. V dropped 2 bases and J dropped 3 bases, with 8 bases sitting between them. This chain's CDR3 is CASSYGHSYEQYF. As DNA, the CDR3 is TGTGCCAGCAGTTACGGGCACAGCTACGAGCAGTACTTC.

To note about this clone: One end of the junction is discordant with germline, which a read error may explain. CDR3 protein: CASGLGGRTYEQYF. The CDR3 DNA reads as TGTGCCAGCGGCTTAGGGGGGAGGACCTACGAGCAGTACTTC. The chain is built from TRBV7-2 and TRBJ2-7; the D gene could be TRBD1 or TRBD2 (6 bases each). CDR3 size: 14 residues. Germline values: CDR1 SGHTA, CDR2 FQGNSA.

The chain uses TRBV28 and TRBJ2-7, with 13 bases identical to TRBD2. The germline V gene has CDR1 MDHEN and CDR2 SYDVKM. This CDR3 has 15 amino acids. After removal of 8 bases from V and 2 bases from J, the junction contained 6 bases not matched to a gene. CDR3 nucleotide sequence: TGTGCCAGCTCCCCCGGGACTAGCGGGGCCTACGAGCAGTACTTC. Encoded protein: CASSPGTSGAYEQYF. The variable domain in full, completed from reference TRBV28 and TRBJ2-7, reads DVKVTQSSRYLVKRTGEKVFLECVQDMDHENMFWYRQDPGLGLRLIYFSYDVKMKEKGDIPEGYSVSREKKERFSLILESASTNQTSMYLCASSPGTSGAYEQYFGPGTRLTVT.

This chain uses TRBV5-4 with TRBJ2-2; D is unresolved. V was clipped by 4 bases and J by 4 bases, with 11 bases between them. The germline V gene has CDR1 SGHNT and CDR2 YYREEE (reference sequence). The CDR3 is 14 residues long. CDR3 sequence: CASSVNGFTGELFF. The CDR3 DNA reads as TGTGCCAGCAGCGTGAACGGGTTCACCGGGGAGCTGTTTTTT.

The chain carries TRBV11-2 and TRBJ2-3, with 8 nucleotides matching TRBD1. This CDR3 region has 14 residues. CDR1 and CDR2 from the germline V gene are SGHAT and FQNNGV. V was clipped by 1 base and J by 10 bases; unmatched bases: 7. CDR3 bases: TGTGCCAGCAGCTTAGTCGGCGCAGGGGGCTCGCAGTATTTT. Translation gives CASSLVGAGGSQYF.

The chain is built from TRBV18 and TRBJ1-6; 8 bases fit TRBD1. The CDR3 is made up of 14 amino acids. J was trimmed by 10 bases and V by 5 bases; bases with no gene match: 7. Germline-derived CDR1 and CDR2 are KGHSH and LQKENI. As DNA, the CDR3 is TGTGCCAGCTCAAAGGACAGGGTATCCTCACCCCTCCACTTT. Translation gives CASSKDRVSSPLHF.

The chain joins TRBV19 to TRBJ1-4, with 9 bases matching TRBD1. Germline loops: CDR1 LNHDA, CDR2 SQIVND (reference sequence). The CDR3 covers 16 residues. V dropped 5 bases and J dropped 3; count of bases not matched to a gene: 7. The CDR3 here is CASSLGQGMANEKLFF. CDR3 bases: TGTGCCAGTAGTTTGGGACAGGGAATGGCTAATGAAAAACTGTTTTTT.

The chain combines TRBV19 with TRBJ2-3; TRBD2 aligns across 9 bases. Germline CDR1 reads LNHDA; CDR2 reads SQIVND (reference sequence). CDR3 length equals 15 residues. Trimming took 5 bases from V and 0 from J; bases not matched to a gene: 3. The CDR3 reads CASSLLAGSTDTQYF. CDR3 nucleotides: TGTGCCAGTAGTCTGCTAGCGGGGAGCACAGATACGCAGTATTTT.

This chain uses TRBV7-9 with TRBJ1-4, with 9 nucleotides matching TRBD1. CDR1 SEHNR and CDR2 FQNEAQ come from the germline V gene (reference sequence). The junction had 5 bases not matched to a gene; V was cut back by 4 bases and J by 5 bases. The CDR3 sequence is 15 residues long. This chain's CDR3 is CASSSSGTGNEKLFF. In DNA form, the CDR3 reads TGTGCCAGCAGCTCTTCCGGGACAGGGAATGAAAAACTGTTTTTT.